This TCR beta chain came from a study of cytomegalovirus exposure and HLA in healthy donors. This CDR3 is built from 16 residues. V gave up 3 bases and J gave up 4 bases, with 19 bases separating them. Germline assignment: CDR1 SGHDN and CDR2 FVKESK. PCR amplification relied on 60 Vbeta primers (plus 13 Jbeta primers). The protocol was immunoSEQ multiplex PCR, while the TCRdb copy is restricted to in-frame clones and leaves out a portion. The sample includes approximately 90,000 clones, less than 85% of them seen just once. Points from the study as a whole: TCR beta sequences numbering 15,000 to 20,000 were associated with HLA alleles at 0.05 false discovery rate in a later analysis. Most of the TCR beta V segments (in an earlier analysis) were productive either about 90% or about 30% of the time. Investigators reported some 150 TCR beta chains as tied to cytomegalovirus.

These donors, healthy bone marrow donors, were studied. Comment on this clone: As yet, its antigen is unknown.

The source is a man aged 35 to 55 in good health and CMV-seropositive. The chain joins TRBV14 to TRBJ2-7; the D is unclear. Input material: PBMCs. As DNA, the CDR3 is TGTGCCAGCAGCCACAACCTGATGGTCAGGCCATACGAGCAGTACTTC. It specifies CASSHNLMVRPYEQYF.